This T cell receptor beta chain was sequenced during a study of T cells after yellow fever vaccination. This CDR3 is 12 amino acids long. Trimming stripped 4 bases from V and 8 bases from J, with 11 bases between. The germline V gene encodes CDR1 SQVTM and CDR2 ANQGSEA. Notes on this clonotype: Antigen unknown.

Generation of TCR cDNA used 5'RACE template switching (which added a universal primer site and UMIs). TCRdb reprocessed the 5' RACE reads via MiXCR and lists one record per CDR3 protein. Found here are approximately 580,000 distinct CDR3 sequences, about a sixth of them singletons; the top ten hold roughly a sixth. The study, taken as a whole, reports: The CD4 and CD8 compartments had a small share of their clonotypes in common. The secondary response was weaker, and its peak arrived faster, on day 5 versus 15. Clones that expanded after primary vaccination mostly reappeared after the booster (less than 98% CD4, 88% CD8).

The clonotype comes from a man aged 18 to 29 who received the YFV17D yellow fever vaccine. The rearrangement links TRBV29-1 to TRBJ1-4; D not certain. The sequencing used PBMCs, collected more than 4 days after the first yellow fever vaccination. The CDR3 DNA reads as TGCAGCGTTGGGTGGATTCAGGAAAAACTGTTTTTT. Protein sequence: CSVGWIQEKLFF.